Listed below are T cell receptor beta chains from one sample, sequenced in a study of blood T cell repertoires in COVID-19. Clones were read by immunoSEQ multiplex PCR, and TCRdb kept only the in-frame ones, dropping some. The table lists roughly 190,000 clones, less than 90% of them singletons, with under 4% in the top ten. The specimen was PBMCs or T cells enriched from blood (not recorded which). The source is a woman between 25 and 40 years old who had been exposed to COVID-19. Both conserved end residues are part of each CDR3. D genes are given only for firm matches. Some rows have no size entry. The others give once, few or many, or a class for an expanded clone.

>-|TRBV7-2|TRBJ1-1|-
CASSLESGPTEAFF
TGTGCCAGCAGCTTAGAATCTGGCCCGACTGAAGCTTTCTTT
>-|TRBV4-1|TRBJ1-4|-
CASSQQDNNEKLFF
TGCGCCAGCAGCCAACAAGACAATAATGAAAAACTGTTTTTT
>-|TRBV19|TRBJ2-3|-
CASGRGPSTDTQYF
TGTGCCAGTGGGCGGGGGCCCAGCACAGATACGCAGTATTTT
>-|TRBV10-3|TRBJ2-3|TRBD2
CAISVERGSTDTQYF
TGTGCCATCAGTGTGGAGCGGGGGTCCACAGATACGCAGTATTTT
>-|TRBV21-1|TRBJ1-2|-
CASSSRDRGLGYTF
TGTGCCAGCAGCAGCCGGGACAGGGGCCTGGGCTACACCTTC
>-|TRBV19|TRBJ1-2|TRBD1
CASSPKGTESGYTF
TGTGCCAGTAGTCCCAAAGGGACAGAAAGTGGCTACACCTTC
>once|TRBV4-1|TRBJ2-7|-
CASSQGAENYEQYF
TGCGCCAGCAGCCAAGGAGCGGAGAACTACGAGCAGTACTTC
>-|TRBV7-6|TRBJ2-1|-
CASSLSTVRFNEQFF
TGTGCCAGCAGCTTGTCCACTGTCCGCTTTAATGAGCAGTTCTTC
>-|TRBV6-4|TRBJ1-6|-
CASSEGSNSPLHF
TGTGCCAGCAGTGAGGGCAGTAATTCACCCCTCCACTTT
>-|TRBV3-1/TRBV3-2|TRBJ1-2|-
CASSPGSGPLNYGYTF
TGTGCCAGCAGCCCCGGTTCAGGGCCCCTTAACTATGGCTACACCTTC
>-|TRBV29-1|TRBJ1-2|-
CSVRQGIYGYTF
TGCAGCGTGAGGCAGGGGATCTATGGCTACACCTTC
>-|TRBV21-1|TRBJ1-2|-
CASSTRDRSYYGYTF
TGTGCCAGCAGCACTCGGGACAGGAGCTACTATGGCTACACCTTC
>once|TRBV10-3|TRBJ2-3|TRBD2
CAISGEIWAGGDTQYF
TGTGCCATCAGTGGAGAAATCTGGGCGGGGGGAGATACGCAGTATTTT
>once|TRBV10-3|TRBJ2-7|TRBD1
CAISDSTGGGGEQYF
TGTGCCATCAGTGATTCGACAGGGGGAGGAGGGGAGCAGTACTTC
>-|TRBV4-1|TRBJ1-5|-
CASSPGVSGNQPQHF
TGCGCCAGCAGCCCCGGAGTATCGGGCAATCAGCCCCAGCATTTT
>-|TRBV2|TRBJ2-7|-
CASNGGGSYEQYF
TGTGCCAGCAATGGCGGCGGGTCCTACGAGCAGTACTTC
>-|TRBV11-2|TRBJ2-1|TRBD2
CASSHRPGLAANEQFF
TGTGCCAGCAGCCATCGACCGGGACTAGCGGCTAATGAGCAGTTCTTC
>-|TRBV18|TRBJ2-1|-
CASSPLGSGYNEQFF
TGTGCCAGCTCACCACTTGGAAGCGGTTACAATGAGCAGTTCTTC
>-|TRBV7-2|TRBJ1-5|-
CASSLVHSNQPQHF
TGTGCCAGCAGCTTAGTACATAGCAATCAGCCCCAGCATTTT
>-|TRBV19|TRBJ1-6|-
CASRQQVGNSPLHF
TGTGCCAGTAGGCAACAGGTGGGGAATTCACCCCTCCACTTT
>-|TRBV27|TRBJ1-2|-
CASTNGRVGNLYGYTF
TGTGCCAGCACTAACGGGAGGGTGGGGAACCTCTATGGCTACACCTTC
>-|TRBV5-1|TRBJ1-5|TRBD1
CASSNGQDSNQPQHF
TGCGCCAGCAGTAACGGACAGGACAGCAATCAGCCCCAGCATTTT
>-|TRBV29-1|TRBJ2-7|-
CSVEDPDSSYEQYF
TGCAGCGTTGAAGATCCTGACAGTAGCTACGAGCAGTACTTC
>-|TRBV7-2|TRBJ2-7|TRBD1
CASRSRTGGSYEQYF
TGTGCCAGCAGAAGTAGGACAGGGGGTTCCTACGAGCAGTACTTC
>few|TRBV2|TRBJ1-2|-
CASSDSAGNYGYTF
TGTGCCAGCAGTGACTCGGCAGGGAACTATGGCTACACCTTC
>-|TRBV27|TRBJ1-6|-
CASSPGGARSYSPLHF
TGTGCCAGCTCCCCCGGCGGGGCACGGTCTTATTCACCCCTCCACTTT
>-|TRBV6-2/TRBV6-3|TRBJ2-7|-
CASSYAQQEYEQYF
TGTGCCAGCAGTTACGCACAGCAGGAATACGAGCAGTACTTC
>-|TRBV5-6|TRBJ1-5|-
CASSLGGGYQPQHF
TGTGCCAGCAGCCTGGGGGGGGGCTATCAGCCCCAGCATTTT
>-|TRBV6-2/TRBV6-3|TRBJ2-3|TRBD2
CASSSGTSGADTQYF
TGTGCCAGCAGTTCCGGGACTAGCGGGGCAGATACGCAGTATTTT
>-|TRBV19|TRBJ1-5|TRBD1
CASSPLTGVSNQPQHF
TGTGCCAGTAGTCCACTGACAGGGGTGAGCAATCAGCCCCAGCATTTT
>-|TRBV4-2|TRBJ1-1|-
CASRPGGRAEAFF
TGTGCCAGCAGACCGGGAGGTCGGGCTGAAGCTTTCTTT
>-|TRBV19|TRBJ1-2|TRBD1
CASSRTGTDYGYTF
TGTGCCAGTAGTAGGACAGGGACGGACTATGGCTACACCTTC
>once|TRBV27|TRBJ1-2|-
CASRPGEGYGYTF
TGTGCCAGCAGGCCAGGGGAGGGCTATGGCTACACCTTC
>-|TRBV20-1|TRBJ1-2|-
CSASVLQVLYTF
TGCAGTGCTAGTGTCCTCCAGGTTCTCTACACCTTC
>-|TRBV6-5|TRBJ2-7|-
CASKQISNSYEQYF
TGTGCCAGCAAACAGATTTCTAACTCCTACGAGCAGTACTTC
>-|TRBV5-5|TRBJ2-3|TRBD2
CASSQAVGSGGQYF
TGTGCCAGCAGCCAAGCGGTGGGGAGCGGGGGGCAGTATTTT
>-|TRBV5-1|TRBJ2-1|TRBD1
CASSSGQGGLSYNEQFF
TGCGCCAGCAGCTCCGGACAGGGGGGTCTCTCCTACAATGAGCAGTTCTTC
>-|TRBV7-2|TRBJ1-2|TRBD1
CASSSRGRQGMNGYTF
TGTGCCAGCAGCTCCCGGGGTCGACAGGGAATGAATGGCTACACCTTC
>-|TRBV5-1|TRBJ2-3|TRBD2
CASSGGLGEGTDTQYF
TGCGCCAGCAGCGGTGGACTAGGTGAGGGGACAGATACGCAGTATTTT
>-|TRBV7-2|TRBJ1-1|TRBD1
CASSGAQGIRIGAFF
TGTGCCAGCAGCGGAGCACAGGGGATTAGAATCGGAGCTTTCTTT
>-|TRBV7-9|TRBJ2-7|TRBD2
CASSLVYAGVPPYEQYF
TGTGCCAGCAGCTTAGTCTATGCGGGGGTTCCTCCCTACGAGCAGTACTTC
>-|TRBV7-9|TRBJ1-2|TRBD1
CASSLGPGGPRGYTF
TGTGCCAGCAGCTTAGGGCCAGGGGGTCCCCGTGGCTACACCTTC
>-|TRBV4-2|TRBJ1-4|-
CASSPSTVEGGNEKLFF
TGTGCCAGCAGCCCAAGCACGGTGGAGGGGGGGAATGAAAAACTGTTTTTT
>-|TRBV6-6|TRBJ2-2|TRBD2
CASLITSGGAYGELFF
TGTGCCAGCCTCATCACTAGCGGGGGGGCATACGGGGAGCTGTTTTTT
>-|TRBV2|TRBJ1-5|-
CASKEANQPQHF
TGTGCCAGCAAGGAGGCGAATCAGCCCCAGCATTTT
>-|TRBV7-9|TRBJ1-2|TRBD1
CASSLEGTGYGYTF
TGTGCCAGCAGCTTAGAGGGGACAGGCTATGGCTACACCTTC
>-|TRBV6-5|TRBJ2-5|-
CASSWVPGETQYF
TGTGCCAGCAGTTGGGTGCCAGGGGAGACCCAGTACTTC
>-|TRBV11-2|TRBJ1-1|TRBD1
CASSPDRVRTEAFF
TGTGCCAGCAGTCCCGACAGGGTCCGGACTGAAGCTTTCTTT
>once|TRBV6-2/TRBV6-3|TRBJ1-5|TRBD1
CASSYSPNRTGGKQPQHF
TGTGCCAGCAGTTACTCACCCAATAGGACAGGGGGAAAGCAGCCCCAGCATTTT
>-|TRBV6-5|TRBJ1-5|-
CASSRDSENQPQHF
TGTGCCAGCAGCCGAGACAGCGAAAATCAGCCCCAGCATTTT